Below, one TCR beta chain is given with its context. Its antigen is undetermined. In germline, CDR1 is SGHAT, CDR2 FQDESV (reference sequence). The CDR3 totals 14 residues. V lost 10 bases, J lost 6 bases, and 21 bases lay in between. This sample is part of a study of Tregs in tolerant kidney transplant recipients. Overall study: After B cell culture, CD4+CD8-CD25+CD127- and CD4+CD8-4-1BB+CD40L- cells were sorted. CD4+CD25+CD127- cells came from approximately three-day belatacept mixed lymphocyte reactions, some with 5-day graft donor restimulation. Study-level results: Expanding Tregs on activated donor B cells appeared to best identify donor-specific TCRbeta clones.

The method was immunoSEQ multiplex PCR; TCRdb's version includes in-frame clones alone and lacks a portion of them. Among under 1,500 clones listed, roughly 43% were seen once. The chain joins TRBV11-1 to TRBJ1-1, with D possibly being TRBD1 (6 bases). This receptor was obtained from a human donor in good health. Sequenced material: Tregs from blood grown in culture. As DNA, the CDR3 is TGTGCCACCCAGCGGATCAGGGGTAGGGCTGAAGCTTTCTTT. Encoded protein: CATQRIRGRAEAFF. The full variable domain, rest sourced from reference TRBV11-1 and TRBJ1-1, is EAEVAQSPRYKITEKSQAVAFWCDPISGHATLYWYRQILGQGPELLVQFQDESVVDDSQLPKDRFSAERLKGVDSTLKIQPAELGDSAMYLCATQRIRGRAEAFFGQGTRLTVV.